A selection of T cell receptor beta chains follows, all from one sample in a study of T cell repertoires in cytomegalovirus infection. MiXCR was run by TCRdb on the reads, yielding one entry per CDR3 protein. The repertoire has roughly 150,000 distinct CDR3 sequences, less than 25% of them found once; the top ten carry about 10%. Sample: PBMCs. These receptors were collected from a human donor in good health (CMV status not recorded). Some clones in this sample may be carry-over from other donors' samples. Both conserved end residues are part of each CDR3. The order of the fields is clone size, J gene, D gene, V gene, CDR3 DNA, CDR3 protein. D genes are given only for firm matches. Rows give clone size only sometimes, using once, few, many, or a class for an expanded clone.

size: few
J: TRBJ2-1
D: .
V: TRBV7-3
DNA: TGTGCCAGCAGCTTGCCGGGACTGTCCTACAATGAGCAGTTCTTC
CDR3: CASSLPGLSYNEQFF

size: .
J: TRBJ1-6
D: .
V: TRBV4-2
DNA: TGTGCCAGCAGCCAAGAAGCTCCTTCCAGGGCCAATAATTCACCCCTCCACTTT
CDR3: CASSQEAPSRANNSPLHF

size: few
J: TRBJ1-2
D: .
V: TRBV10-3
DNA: TGTGCCATGCGAGACTTTTCGGGAGATGGCTACACCTTC
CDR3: CAMRDFSGDGYTF

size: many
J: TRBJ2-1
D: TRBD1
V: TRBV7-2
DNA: TGTGCCAGCAGCCCACAGGGGAATGAGCAGTTCTTC
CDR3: CASSPQGNEQFF

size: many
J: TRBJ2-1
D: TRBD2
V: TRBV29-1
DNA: TGCAGCGTTGTCGGGACTAGCGGGAGAATGGGCAATGAGCAGTTCTTC
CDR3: CSVVGTSGRMGNEQFF

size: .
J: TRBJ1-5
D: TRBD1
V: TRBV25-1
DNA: TGTGCCAGCAGTGGTAGACAGGGTTGGAATCAGCCCCAGCATTTT
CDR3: CASSGRQGWNQPQHF

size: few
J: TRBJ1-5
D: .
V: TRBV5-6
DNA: TGTGCCAGCAGCTTTCACCAAGGGATCCAGCCCCAGCATTTT
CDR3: CASSFHQGIQPQHF

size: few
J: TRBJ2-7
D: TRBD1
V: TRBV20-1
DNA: TGCAGTGCTAGCGACAGGGCCTACGAGCAGTACTTC
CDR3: CSASDRAYEQYF

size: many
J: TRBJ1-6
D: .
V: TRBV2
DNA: TGTGCCAGCAGCTGGGACCAGAATTCACCCCTCCACTTT
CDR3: CASSWDQNSPLHF

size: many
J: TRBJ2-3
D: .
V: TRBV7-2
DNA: TGTGCCAGCAGCTATAGCGGTACCACAGATACGCAGTATTTT
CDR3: CASSYSGTTDTQYF

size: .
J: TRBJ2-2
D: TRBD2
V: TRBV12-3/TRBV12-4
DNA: TGTGCCAGCAGTTCCCAGGGAGGGGCCGGGGAGCTGTTTTTT
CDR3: CASSSQGGAGELFF

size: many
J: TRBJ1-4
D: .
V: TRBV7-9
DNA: TGTGCCAGCAGCTTACCCGGCCCTTCGGGCGAAAAACTGTTTTTT
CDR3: CASSLPGPSGEKLFF

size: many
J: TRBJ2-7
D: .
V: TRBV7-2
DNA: TGTGCCAGCAGCTTGAGCGGCTACGAGCAGTACTTC
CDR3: CASSLSGYEQYF

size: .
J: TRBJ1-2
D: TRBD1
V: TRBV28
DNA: TGTGCCAGCAGTTTAGGGGACAGTACTTCCGATGGCTACACCTTC
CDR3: CASSLGDSTSDGYTF

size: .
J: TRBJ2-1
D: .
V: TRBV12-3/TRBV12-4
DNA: TGTGCCAGCAGCCCCAACCGGGGGTACAATGAGCAGTTCTTC
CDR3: CASSPNRGYNEQFF

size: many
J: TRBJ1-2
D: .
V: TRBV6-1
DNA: TGTGCCAGCAGCAGACAGGATTCTGGCTACACCTTC
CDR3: CASSRQDSGYTF

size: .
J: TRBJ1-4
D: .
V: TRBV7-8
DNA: TGTGCCAGCAGCACCAAGCAGGGGCGGGGGACTAATGAAAAACTGTTTTTT
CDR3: CASSTKQGRGTNEKLFF

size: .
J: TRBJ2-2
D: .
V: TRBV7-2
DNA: TGTGCCAGCAGTACAACCGCGGGGATCACCGGGGAGCTGTTTTTT
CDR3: CASSTTAGITGELFF

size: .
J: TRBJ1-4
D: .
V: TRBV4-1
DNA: TGCGCCAGCAGCCGCGGACCTGTCCGGACAACTAATGAAAAACTGTTTTTT
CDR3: CASSRGPVRTTNEKLFF

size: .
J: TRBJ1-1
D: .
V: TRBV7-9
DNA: TGTGCCAGCAGCCCAGATTCCAGGGATAGGACTGAAGCTTTCTTT
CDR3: CASSPDSRDRTEAFF

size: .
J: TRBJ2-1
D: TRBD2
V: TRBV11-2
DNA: TGTGCCAACAGCCCCGGGACTAGCGGGAGTTGGTCCTACAATGAGCAGTTCTTC
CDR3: CANSPGTSGSWSYNEQFF

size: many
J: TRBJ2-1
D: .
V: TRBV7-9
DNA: TGTGCCAGCAGCTTAGCGGACAGTGTGCAGTTCTTC
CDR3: CASSLADSVQFF

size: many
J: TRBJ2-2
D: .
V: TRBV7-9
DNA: TGTGCCAGCAGCTCCCCGGCCCGCAACACCGGGGAGCTGTTTTTT
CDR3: CASSSPARNTGELFF

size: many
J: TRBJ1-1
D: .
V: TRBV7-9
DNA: TGTGCCAGCAGCTCTGTAACCAAGAACAGGGAAGCTTTCTTT
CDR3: CASSSVTKNREAFF

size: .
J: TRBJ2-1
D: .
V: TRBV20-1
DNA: TGCAGTGCTAGAAACAATGAGCAGTTCTTC
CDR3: CSARNNEQFF

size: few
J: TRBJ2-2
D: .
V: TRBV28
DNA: TGTGCCAGCAAAGGGGGAACGAACACCGGGGAGCTGTTTTTT
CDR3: CASKGGTNTGELFF

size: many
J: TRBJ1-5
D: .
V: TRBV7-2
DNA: TGTGCCAGCAGCTCCGGGCCCTCCGCCTATCAGCCCCAGCATTTT
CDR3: CASSSGPSAYQPQHF

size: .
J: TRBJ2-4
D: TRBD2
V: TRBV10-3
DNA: TGTGCCATCAGTCCGGGGACTAGCGGGACAGCCAAAAACATTCAGTACTTC
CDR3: CAISPGTSGTAKNIQYF

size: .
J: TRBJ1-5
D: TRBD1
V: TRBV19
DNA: TGTGCCAGTAGTACCCCTTGGGGCCAGGGGGCCGATCAGCCCCAGCATTTT
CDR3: CASSTPWGQGADQPQHF

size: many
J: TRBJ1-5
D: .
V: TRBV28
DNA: TGTGCCAGCAGCCTCAGGGTCGGCAATCAGCCCCAGCATTTT
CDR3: CASSLRVGNQPQHF

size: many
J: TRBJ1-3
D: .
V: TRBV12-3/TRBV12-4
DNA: TGTGCCAGCAGGCCGGCAGATTTTGGTGGAAACACCATATATTTT
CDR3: CASRPADFGGNTIYF

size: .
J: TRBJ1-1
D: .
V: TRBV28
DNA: TGTGCCAGCAGTCCGATTGGGGGGTTCATGAACACTGAAGCTTTCTTT
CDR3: CASSPIGGFMNTEAFF

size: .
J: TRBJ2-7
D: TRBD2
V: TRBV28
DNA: TGTGCCAGCAGTTTAGGCCTTAGCGGGAGCTACGAGCAGTACTTC
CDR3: CASSLGLSGSYEQYF

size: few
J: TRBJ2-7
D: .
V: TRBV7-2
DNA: TGTGCCAGCAGCCCCAACAGGCAAACCTACGAGCAGTACTTC
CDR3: CASSPNRQTYEQYF

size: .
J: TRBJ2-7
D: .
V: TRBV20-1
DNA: TGCAGTGCTGAATCTAGCGCCTACGAGCAGTACTTC
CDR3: CSAESSAYEQYF

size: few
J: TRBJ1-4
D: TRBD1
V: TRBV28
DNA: TGTGCCAGCAGTTGGGGACAGCGCACAACTAATGAAAAACTGTTTTTT
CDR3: CASSWGQRTTNEKLFF

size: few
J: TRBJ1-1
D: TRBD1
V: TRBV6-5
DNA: TGTGCCAGCAGTTACCCAGGCGGACAGGGTAACACTGAAGCTTTCTTT
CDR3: CASSYPGGQGNTEAFF

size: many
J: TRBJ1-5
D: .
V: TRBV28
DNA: TGTGCCAGCAGTTTTTCCAGGAGCATTAGCAATCAGCCCCAGCATTTT
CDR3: CASSFSRSISNQPQHF

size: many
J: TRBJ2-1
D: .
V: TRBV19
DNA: TGTGCCAGTAACGTCGACAGGAGCTCCTACAATGAGCAGTTCTTC
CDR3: CASNVDRSSYNEQFF

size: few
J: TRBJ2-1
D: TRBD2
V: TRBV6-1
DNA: TGTGCCAGCAAATTAGCGGGGGTCTCCTACAATGAGCAGTTCTTC
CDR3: CASKLAGVSYNEQFF

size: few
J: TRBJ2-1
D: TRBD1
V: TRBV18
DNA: TGTGCCAGTACTCCGGGACAGGGGTTTGAGCAGTTCTTC
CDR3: CASTPGQGFEQFF

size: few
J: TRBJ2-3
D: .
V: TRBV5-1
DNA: TGCGCCAGCAGCCCGACTAGTCCTCCAGATACGCAGTATTTT
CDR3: CASSPTSPPDTQYF

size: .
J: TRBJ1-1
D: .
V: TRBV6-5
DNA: TGTGCCAGCAGTTCCGGGGGTGAAGCTTTCTTT
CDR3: CASSSGGEAFF